A selection of T cell receptor beta chains follows, all from one sample in a study of neurological immune-mediated disorders. TCRdb reprocessed the 5' RACE reads via MiXCR and lists one record per CDR3 protein. The sample has about 95,000 distinct CDR3 sequences, 3.5% seen once; the top ten hold roughly 6.4%. Sequencing was performed on PBMCs. The receptor set was obtained from a woman aged 18 to 35 with multiple sclerosis. CDR3s include the opening cysteine and the closing phenylalanine or tryptophan. D genes are given only for firm matches. Only part of the rows carry a size: once, few, many, or a class if the clone is expanded.

D gene	clone size	V gene	J gene	CDR3 DNA	CDR3 protein
.	many	TRBV29-1	TRBJ2-3	TGCAGCGTCGTAAGGTCGGCGGGCACAGATACGCAGTATTTT	CSVVRSAGTDTQYF
TRBD1	many	TRBV29-1	TRBJ1-2	TGCAGTATCGGACAGGACATCCGAGGGGCTAACTATGGCTACACCTTC	CSIGQDIRGANYGYTF
.	many	TRBV3-1	TRBJ2-7	TGTGCCAGCAGCCTAAGACAGGCAGCCTCCTACGAGCAGTACTTC	CASSLRQAASYEQYF
.	many	TRBV6-5	TRBJ2-7	TGTGCCAGCAGTTACTCGACTCTAGCTTCCTACGAGCAGTACTTC	CASSYSTLASYEQYF
TRBD2	.	TRBV28	TRBJ2-7	TGTGCCAGCAGTCAAATGACGGGGGGGCTTGAGCAGTACTTC	CASSQMTGGLEQYF
.	many	TRBV10-3	TRBJ1-3	TGTGCCATCAGTACGGGACTTGGGGAAGGAAACACCATATATTTT	CAISTGLGEGNTIYF
TRBD1	many	TRBV28	TRBJ1-5	TGTGCCAGCAGGGGACAGGGGCCGAATCAGCCCCAGCATTTT	CASRGQGPNQPQHF
.	many	TRBV7-2	TRBJ1-5	TGTGCCAGCGCGGGGGCCCACGGCAATCAGCCCCAGCATTTT	CASAGAHGNQPQHF
TRBD1	few	TRBV20-1	TRBJ1-2	TGCAGTGCCTCAGGGGGTTCGGACTATGGCTACACCTTC	CSASGGSDYGYTF
.	many	TRBV7-9	TRBJ2-3	TGTGCCAGCAGCATCAGACAGGCGTCCACAGATACGCAGTATTTT	CASSIRQASTDTQYF
.	many	TRBV20-1	TRBJ2-7	TGCAGTGCTAGAGAGCTGAAGGGACGCTCCTACGAGCAGTACTTC	CSARELKGRSYEQYF